This T cell receptor beta chain was retrieved from a study of T-cell memory formation after mild COVID-19. TCRdb re-called the 5' RACE reads through MiXCR, storing one row per CDR3 protein. Of about 340,000 distinct CDR3 sequences listed, approximately 21% are singletons. The germline V and J ends were trimmed by 2 bases and 1 base, with 2 bases remaining between them. The CDR3 has 12 amino acids. From germline, CDR1 is MNHEY and CDR2 SVGAGI. General study points: Later expanders leaned toward CD4+, whereas clones contracting from day 15 to 85 were balanced CD4/CD8.

This clonotype was detected ten times or more. Its antigen is still unknown. The TCR was taken from an adult woman who had mild COVID-19 (a few samples of this study predate the infection). Cell type and time point are not known. The specimen was PBMCs or a T cell subset sorted from them (not recorded which). The chain carries TRBV6-5 and TRBJ1-1; unclear D gene. The CDR3 sequence: CASSYRNTEAFF. As DNA, the CDR3 is TGTGCCAGCAGTTACAGGAACACTGAAGCTTTCTTT.